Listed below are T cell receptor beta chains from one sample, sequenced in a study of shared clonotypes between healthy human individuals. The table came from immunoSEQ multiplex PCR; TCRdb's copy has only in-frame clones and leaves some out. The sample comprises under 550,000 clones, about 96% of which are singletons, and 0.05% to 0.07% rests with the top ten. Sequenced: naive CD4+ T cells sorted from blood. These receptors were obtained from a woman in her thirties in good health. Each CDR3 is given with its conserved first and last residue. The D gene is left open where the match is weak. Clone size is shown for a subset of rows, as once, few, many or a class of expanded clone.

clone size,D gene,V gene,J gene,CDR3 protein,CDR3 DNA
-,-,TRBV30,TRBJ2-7,CAWSGYPYEQYF,TGTGCCTGGAGTGGATATCCCTACGAGCAGTACTTC
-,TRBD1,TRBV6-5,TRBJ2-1,CASSQDRGANNEQFF,TGTGCCAGCAGTCAGGACAGGGGGGCTAACAATGAGCAGTTCTTC
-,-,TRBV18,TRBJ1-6,CASSFGGSNSPLHF,TGTGCCAGCTCATTCGGGGGATCAAATTCACCCCTCCACTTT
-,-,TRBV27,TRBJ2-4,CASSLSPALLAKNIQYF,TGTGCCAGCAGTTTATCCCCGGCTCTACTAGCCAAAAACATTCAGTACTTC
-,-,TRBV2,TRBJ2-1,CASSGDTNNEQFF,TGTGCCAGCAGTGGCGACACTAACAATGAGCAGTTCTTC
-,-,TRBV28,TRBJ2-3,CASSTGTLSTSTDTQYF,TGTGCCAGCAGTACCGGGACTCTTAGTACTAGCACAGATACGCAGTATTTT
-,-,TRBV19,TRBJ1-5,CASSLEGRRGNQPQHF,TGTGCCAGTAGCTTAGAAGGGCGTCGGGGCAATCAGCCCCAGCATTTT
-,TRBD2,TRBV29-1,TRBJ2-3,CSSSGGPSTDTQYF,TGCAGCTCGTCGGGAGGTCCTAGCACAGATACGCAGTATTTT
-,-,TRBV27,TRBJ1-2,CASGLGQQGGNYGYTF,TGTGCCAGCGGCTTAGGACAACAGGGTGGAAACTATGGCTACACCTTC
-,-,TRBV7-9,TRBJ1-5,CASSPGTFQPQHF,TGTGCCAGCAGCCCTGGAACATTTCAGCCCCAGCATTTT
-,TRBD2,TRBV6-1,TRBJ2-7,CASSVGSVSGRSFVEQYF,TGTGCCAGCAGTGTTGGATCGGTAAGCGGGAGATCCTTTGTAGAGCAGTACTTC
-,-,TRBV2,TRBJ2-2,CASSGLTELFF,TGTGCCAGCAGTGGACTGACAGAGCTGTTTTTT
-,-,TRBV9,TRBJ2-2,CASSVGHVTSGELFF,TGTGCCAGCAGCGTAGGGCATGTAACCTCCGGGGAGCTGTTTTTT
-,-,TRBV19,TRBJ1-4,CASRNRERSEKLFF,TGTGCCAGTAGGAACAGGGAGAGGAGTGAAAAACTGTTTTTT
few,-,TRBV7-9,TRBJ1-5,CASSQSNQPQHF,TGTGCCAGCAGCCAAAGCAATCAGCCCCAGCATTTT
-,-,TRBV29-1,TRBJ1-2,CSVVGEAYGYTF,TGCAGCGTTGTGGGCGAAGCCTATGGCTACACCTTC
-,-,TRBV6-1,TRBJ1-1,CASSELQNTEAFF,TGTGCCAGCAGTGAGCTCCAGAACACTGAAGCTTTCTTT
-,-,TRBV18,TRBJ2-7,CASSRRPDNYEQYF,TGTGCCAGCTCCAGACGCCCGGACAACTACGAGCAGTACTTC
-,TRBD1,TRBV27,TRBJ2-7,CASSRPRTGDYEQYF,TGTGCCAGCAGTCGCCCTCGGACAGGGGACTACGAGCAGTACTTC
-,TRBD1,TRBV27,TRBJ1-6,CASSLISDRVGSPLHF,TGTGCCAGCAGTTTAATCTCCGACAGGGTCGGTTCACCCCTCCACTTT
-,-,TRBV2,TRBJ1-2,CASTLQGSNYGYTF,TGTGCCAGCACCCTACAGGGATCTAACTATGGCTACACCTTC
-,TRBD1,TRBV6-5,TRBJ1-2,CASSRDREGWYGYTF,TGTGCCAGCAGTAGGGACAGGGAGGGTTGGTATGGCTACACCTTC
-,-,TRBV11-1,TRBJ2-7,CASSITTYEQYF,TGTGCCAGCAGCATTACTACTTACGAGCAGTACTTC
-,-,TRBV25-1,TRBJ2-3,CASSSPGTAPSTDTQYF,TGTGCCAGCAGTTCCCCCGGGACTGCCCCTAGCACAGATACGCAGTATTTT
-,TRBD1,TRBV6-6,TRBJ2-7,CASSAGTGSHEQYF,TGTGCCAGCAGTGCCGGGACAGGGTCCCACGAGCAGTACTTC
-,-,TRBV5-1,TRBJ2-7,CASSLASFYEQYF,TGCGCCAGCAGCTTGGCGTCTTTTTACGAGCAGTACTTC
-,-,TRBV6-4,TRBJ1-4,CASSSGEKLFF,TGTGCCAGCAGCTCGGGCGAAAAACTGTTTTTT
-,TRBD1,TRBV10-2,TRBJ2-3,CASSARQGRTDTQYF,TGCGCCAGCAGTGCCCGACAGGGGAGGACAGATACGCAGTATTTT
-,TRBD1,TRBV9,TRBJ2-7,CASSPFGTGSSYEQYF,TGTGCCAGCAGCCCCTTTGGGACAGGGAGCTCCTACGAGCAGTACTTC
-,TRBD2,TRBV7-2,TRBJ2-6,CASSLGLASLSGANVLTF,TGTGCCAGCAGCCTCGGACTAGCGAGCCTCTCTGGGGCCAACGTCCTGACTTTC
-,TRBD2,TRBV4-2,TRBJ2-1,CASSQDSGGGTSAYNEQFF,TGTGCCAGCAGCCAAGATAGTGGGGGAGGGACTAGCGCTTACAATGAGCAGTTCTTC
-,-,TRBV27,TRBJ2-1,CASSFYRAGVDNEQFF,TGTGCCAGCAGTTTTTATCGGGCGGGTGTCGACAATGAGCAGTTCTTC
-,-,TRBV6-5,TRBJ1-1,CASSYERGYTEAFF,TGTGCCAGCAGTTATGAGCGGGGGTACACTGAAGCTTTCTTT